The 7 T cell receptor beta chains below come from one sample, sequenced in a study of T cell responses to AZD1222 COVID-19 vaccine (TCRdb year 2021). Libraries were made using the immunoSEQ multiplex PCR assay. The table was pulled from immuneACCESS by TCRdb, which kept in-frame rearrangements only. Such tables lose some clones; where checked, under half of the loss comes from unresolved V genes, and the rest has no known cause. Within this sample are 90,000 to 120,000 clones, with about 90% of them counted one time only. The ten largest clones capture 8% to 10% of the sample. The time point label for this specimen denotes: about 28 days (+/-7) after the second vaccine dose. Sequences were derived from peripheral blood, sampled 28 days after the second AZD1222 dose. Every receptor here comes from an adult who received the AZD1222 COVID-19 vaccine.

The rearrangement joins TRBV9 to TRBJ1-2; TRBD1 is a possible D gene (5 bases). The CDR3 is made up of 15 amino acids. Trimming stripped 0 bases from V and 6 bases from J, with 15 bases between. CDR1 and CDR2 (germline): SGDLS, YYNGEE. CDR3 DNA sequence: TGTGCCAGCAGCGTAGGAGTCAGGGAAAAGGATGGCTACACCTTC. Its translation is CASSVGVREKDGYTF.

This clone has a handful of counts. The CDR3 coding sequence is TGCGCCAGCCCCATGGGACAGGGGAACACTGAAGCTTTCTTT. This encodes CASPMGQGNTEAFF. The chain has TRBV5-1 and TRBJ1-1, with TRBD1 matching over 9 bases. Germline loops: CDR1 SGHRS, CDR2 YFSETQ. Trimming took 7 bases from V and 1 from J; bases not matched to a gene: 5. The CDR3 runs 14 residues.

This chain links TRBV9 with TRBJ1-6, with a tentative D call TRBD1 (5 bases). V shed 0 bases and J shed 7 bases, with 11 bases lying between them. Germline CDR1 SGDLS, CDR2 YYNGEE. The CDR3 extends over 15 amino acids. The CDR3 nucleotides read TGTGCCAGCAGCGTAGTTCAGGGTACCAATTCACCCCTCCACTTT. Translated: CASSVVQGTNSPLHF.

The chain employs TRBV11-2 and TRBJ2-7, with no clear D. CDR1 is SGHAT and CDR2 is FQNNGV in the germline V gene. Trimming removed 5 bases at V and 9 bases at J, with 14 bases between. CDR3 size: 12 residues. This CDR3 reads CASSPDVSGQYF. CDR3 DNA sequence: TGTGCCAGCAGCCCCGACGTATCCGGGCAGTACTTC. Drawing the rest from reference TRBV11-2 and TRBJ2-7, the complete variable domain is EAGVAQSPRYKIIEKRQSVAFWCNPISGHATLYWYQQILGQGPKLLIQFQNNGVVDDSQLPKDRFSAERLKGVDSTLKIQPAKLEDSAVYLCASSPDVSGQYFGPGTRLTVT.

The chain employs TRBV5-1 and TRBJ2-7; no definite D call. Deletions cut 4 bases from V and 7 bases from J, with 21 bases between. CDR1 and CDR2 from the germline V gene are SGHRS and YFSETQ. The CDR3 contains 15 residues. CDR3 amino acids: CASSIDPGQVREQYF. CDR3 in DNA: TGCGCCAGCAGCATAGACCCAGGCCAGGTCCGGGAGCAGTACTTC.

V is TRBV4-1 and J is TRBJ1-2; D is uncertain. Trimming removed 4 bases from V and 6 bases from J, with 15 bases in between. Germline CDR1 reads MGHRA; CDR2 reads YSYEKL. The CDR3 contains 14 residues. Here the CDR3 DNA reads TGCGCCAGCAGCCCACGTACGGGTTACAATGGCTACACCTTC. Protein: CASSPRTGYNGYTF.

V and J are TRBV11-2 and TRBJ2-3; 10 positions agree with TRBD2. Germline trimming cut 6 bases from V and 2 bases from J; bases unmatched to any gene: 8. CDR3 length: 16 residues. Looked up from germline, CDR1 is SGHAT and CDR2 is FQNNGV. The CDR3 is CASRENLAGVTDTQYF. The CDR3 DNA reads TGTGCCAGCAGGGAAAATCTAGCGGGGGTCACAGATACGCAGTATTTT.